Listed below are T cell receptor beta chains from one sample, sequenced in a study of blood T cell repertoires in COVID-19. Profiled with immunoSEQ multiplex PCR; TCRdb holds only in-frame clones, not every one. The sample shows a few hundred thousand clones, roughly 87% of them seen only once. Sequences were obtained from PBMCs or T cells enriched from blood (not recorded which). The receptors were sampled from a young woman who had recovered from COVID-19. The CDR3 runs from the conserved cysteine through the conserved F or W. Each record gives: CDR3 DNA, CDR3 protein, V gene, CDR3 length, clone size, D gene, J gene. The D gene is left open where the match is weak. Not all rows give a size; the values are once, few, many and, for expanded clones, a class.

CDR3 DNA: TGCGCCAGCAGCCCTGGGGGGATTACCACCTATGGCTACACCTTC
CDR3 protein: CASSPGGITTYGYTF
V gene: TRBV5-1
CDR3 length: 15
clone size: -
D gene: -
J gene: TRBJ1-2

CDR3 DNA: TGCAGCGTCTCCTCGACTAGCGGGAGCTCCTACAATGAGCAGTTCTTC
CDR3 protein: CSVSSTSGSSYNEQFF
V gene: TRBV29-1
CDR3 length: 16
clone size: once
D gene: TRBD2
J gene: TRBJ2-1

CDR3 DNA: TGTGCCAGCAGTTTTCACGAGAGCTCCTACGAGCAGTACTTC
CDR3 protein: CASSFHESSYEQYF
V gene: TRBV27
CDR3 length: 14
clone size: -
D gene: -
J gene: TRBJ2-7

CDR3 DNA: TGTGCCAGCAGCCAATTTGCGGGGGGGCGAACTGAGCAGTTCTTC
CDR3 protein: CASSQFAGGRTEQFF
V gene: TRBV14
CDR3 length: 15
clone size: -
D gene: TRBD2
J gene: TRBJ2-1

CDR3 DNA: TGTGCCAGCAGCGTCCCGGGACAGGGAGAATATGGCTACACCTTC
CDR3 protein: CASSVPGQGEYGYTF
V gene: TRBV25-1
CDR3 length: 15
clone size: -
D gene: TRBD1
J gene: TRBJ1-2

CDR3 DNA: TGTGCCAGCAGCTTACAGCTGGGGGGGACTGAAGCTTTCTTT
CDR3 protein: CASSLQLGGTEAFF
V gene: TRBV11-2
CDR3 length: 14
clone size: -
D gene: -
J gene: TRBJ1-1

CDR3 DNA: TGTGCCAGTAGTATAGAGCTAGCGGGAGACTTCGGGGAGCTGTTTTTT
CDR3 protein: CASSIELAGDFGELFF
V gene: TRBV19
CDR3 length: 16
clone size: -
D gene: TRBD2
J gene: TRBJ2-2

CDR3 DNA: TGTGCCAGCAGTTTCCAGGCTCTAGCGGAAATCCTCTACAATGAGCAGTTCTTC
CDR3 protein: CASSFQALAEILYNEQFF
V gene: TRBV6-2/TRBV6-3
CDR3 length: 18
clone size: -
D gene: TRBD2
J gene: TRBJ2-1

CDR3 DNA: TGCGCCAGCAGCCATGCGAGACTAGCTCCAGATACGCAGTATTTT
CDR3 protein: CASSHARLAPDTQYF
V gene: TRBV4-3
CDR3 length: 15
clone size: -
D gene: TRBD2
J gene: TRBJ2-3

CDR3 DNA: TGTGCCAGCTCAGGGCTAGCGGGAGGCTACGAGCAGTACTTC
CDR3 protein: CASSGLAGGYEQYF
V gene: TRBV27
CDR3 length: 14
clone size: -
D gene: TRBD2
J gene: TRBJ2-7

CDR3 DNA: TGTGCCAGCAGTTTCTCAGCCCCCGCCGGGGGTTTCTCTGGAAACACCATATATTTT
CDR3 protein: CASSFSAPAGGFSGNTIYF
V gene: TRBV27
CDR3 length: 19
clone size: -
D gene: -
J gene: TRBJ1-3

CDR3 DNA: TGTGCCAGCAGAAGAGGACTAGCCGGGGATACGCAGTATTTT
CDR3 protein: CASRRGLAGDTQYF
V gene: TRBV6-5
CDR3 length: 14
clone size: -
D gene: TRBD2
J gene: TRBJ2-3

CDR3 DNA: TGTGCCAGCAGTCTCCGACAGGGGTCATTTAAGAACACTGAAGCTTTCTTT
CDR3 protein: CASSLRQGSFKNTEAFF
V gene: TRBV6-6
CDR3 length: 17
clone size: -
D gene: TRBD1
J gene: TRBJ1-1

CDR3 DNA: TGCGCCAGCAGCTCGGACAGTTGGGAGACCCAGTACTTC
CDR3 protein: CASSSDSWETQYF
V gene: TRBV5-1
CDR3 length: 13
clone size: -
D gene: -
J gene: TRBJ2-5

CDR3 DNA: TGCGCCAGCAGCTTCTGGGCAGGGGACACTGAAGCTTTCTTT
CDR3 protein: CASSFWAGDTEAFF
V gene: TRBV5-1
CDR3 length: 14
clone size: -
D gene: -
J gene: TRBJ1-1

CDR3 DNA: TGTGCCAGCAGCCACCGCGGGACTAGTCTCTACAATGAGCAGTTCTTC
CDR3 protein: CASSHRGTSLYNEQFF
V gene: TRBV14
CDR3 length: 16
clone size: -
D gene: TRBD2
J gene: TRBJ2-1

CDR3 DNA: TGTGCCAGCTCACCAGCAGGGGATGGAAACACCATATATTTT
CDR3 protein: CASSPAGDGNTIYF
V gene: TRBV18
CDR3 length: 14
clone size: once
D gene: -
J gene: TRBJ1-3

CDR3 DNA: TGCAGCGTTGAGGGACTAGCGGACACAGATACGCAGTATTTT
CDR3 protein: CSVEGLADTDTQYF
V gene: TRBV29-1
CDR3 length: 14
clone size: -
D gene: TRBD2
J gene: TRBJ2-3

CDR3 DNA: TGTGCCAGCAGCCCTCACCAGTTTGGTGATGGCTACACCTTC
CDR3 protein: CASSPHQFGDGYTF
V gene: TRBV7-2
CDR3 length: 14
clone size: -
D gene: -
J gene: TRBJ1-2

CDR3 DNA: TGTGCCAGCACCGGGGATGCTACCTACGAGCAGTACTTC
CDR3 protein: CASTGDATYEQYF
V gene: TRBV12-3/TRBV12-4
CDR3 length: 13
clone size: once
D gene: -
J gene: TRBJ2-7

CDR3 DNA: TGTGCCAGCCGAGAATTGAACACTGAAGCTTTCTTT
CDR3 protein: CASRELNTEAFF
V gene: TRBV27
CDR3 length: 12
clone size: -
D gene: -
J gene: TRBJ1-1

CDR3 DNA: TGTGCCAGCAGTTCACGACGGGGTAACAATCAGCCCCAGCATTTT
CDR3 protein: CASSSRRGNNQPQHF
V gene: TRBV6-5
CDR3 length: 15
clone size: -
D gene: -
J gene: TRBJ1-5

CDR3 DNA: TGTGCCACGGGTACTCGGGGAGTTTACTATGGCTACACCTTC
CDR3 protein: CATGTRGVYYGYTF
V gene: TRBV19
CDR3 length: 14
clone size: once
D gene: -
J gene: TRBJ1-2

CDR3 DNA: TGTGCCAGCAGTCGTCTGGAGGGCTTTTACGAGCAGTACTTC
CDR3 protein: CASSRLEGFYEQYF
V gene: TRBV6-4
CDR3 length: 14
clone size: -
D gene: -
J gene: TRBJ2-7

CDR3 DNA: TGTGCCAGCAGCCTCTCCCGGGGGGACAGGTTCGGGAACACTGAAGCTTTCTTT
CDR3 protein: CASSLSRGDRFGNTEAFF
V gene: TRBV9
CDR3 length: 18
clone size: -
D gene: TRBD1
J gene: TRBJ1-1

CDR3 DNA: TGTGCCAGCAGAACGGAGACCCGGGAAGGATTCTATAATTCACCCCTCCACTTT
CDR3 protein: CASRTETREGFYNSPLHF
V gene: TRBV2
CDR3 length: 18
clone size: -
D gene: -
J gene: TRBJ1-6

CDR3 DNA: TGTGCCAGCAGTGGAACGGACGCGGGCGAGCAGTACTTC
CDR3 protein: CASSGTDAGEQYF
V gene: TRBV25-1
CDR3 length: 13
clone size: -
D gene: -
J gene: TRBJ2-7

CDR3 DNA: TGTGCCAGAAGCCTTTGTCTTGGAGTAAGCTCCTACGAGCAGTACTTC
CDR3 protein: CARSLCLGVSSYEQYF
V gene: TRBV5-3
CDR3 length: 16
clone size: -
D gene: -
J gene: TRBJ2-7

CDR3 DNA: TGTGCCAGCAGCTTAGCGAGATCCTACGAGCAGTACTTC
CDR3 protein: CASSLARSYEQYF
V gene: TRBV7-2
CDR3 length: 13
clone size: -
D gene: -
J gene: TRBJ2-7

CDR3 DNA: TGTGCCAGCAGCTTCGGACAGCTGAACACTGAAGCTTTCTTT
CDR3 protein: CASSFGQLNTEAFF
V gene: TRBV5-6
CDR3 length: 14
clone size: few
D gene: -
J gene: TRBJ1-1

CDR3 DNA: TGTGCCAGCAGCCAAACCGGGAGAAGTGCCTACGAGCAGTACTTC
CDR3 protein: CASSQTGRSAYEQYF
V gene: TRBV7-3
CDR3 length: 15
clone size: -
D gene: -
J gene: TRBJ2-7

CDR3 DNA: TGTGCCAGCAGCTTAATGGCGGTAAACACTGAAGCTTTCTTT
CDR3 protein: CASSLMAVNTEAFF
V gene: TRBV7-3
CDR3 length: 14
clone size: -
D gene: -
J gene: TRBJ1-1

CDR3 DNA: TGTGCCAGCAGCCGGGGAAGGGGTCAAGGCTACACCTTC
CDR3 protein: CASSRGRGQGYTF
V gene: TRBV3-1/TRBV3-2
CDR3 length: 13
clone size: -
D gene: -
J gene: TRBJ1-2

CDR3 DNA: TGTGCCAGCGGCGGGTTTAGCACAGATACGCAGTATTTT
CDR3 protein: CASGGFSTDTQYF
V gene: TRBV12-3/TRBV12-4
CDR3 length: 13
clone size: -
D gene: -
J gene: TRBJ2-3

CDR3 DNA: TGTGCCAGCAGCCCTAGGACAGGGGGTTATAGTAGCCCCCAGCATTTT
CDR3 protein: CASSPRTGGYSSPQHF
V gene: TRBV4-2
CDR3 length: 16
clone size: few
D gene: TRBD1
J gene: TRBJ1-5

CDR3 DNA: TGCGCCAGCAGCATCGACAGGGGGCGAGTCTATGGCTACACCTTC
CDR3 protein: CASSIDRGRVYGYTF
V gene: TRBV5-1
CDR3 length: 15
clone size: once
D gene: TRBD1
J gene: TRBJ1-2

CDR3 DNA: TGTGCCAGCAGCCAAGAGGCTAGCGGGGGGCTATACAATGAGCAGTTCTTC
CDR3 protein: CASSQEASGGLYNEQFF
V gene: TRBV3-1/TRBV3-2
CDR3 length: 17
clone size: -
D gene: TRBD2
J gene: TRBJ2-1

CDR3 DNA: TGTGCCAGCAGTCCGACTAGCGGGAGGGCCGTCGGGGAGCTGTTTTTT
CDR3 protein: CASSPTSGRAVGELFF
V gene: TRBV2
CDR3 length: 16
clone size: -
D gene: TRBD2
J gene: TRBJ2-2

CDR3 DNA: TGCAGCGTGGATTCTAGCGGGAGTTCCTACAATGAGCAGTTCTTC
CDR3 protein: CSVDSSGSSYNEQFF
V gene: TRBV29-1
CDR3 length: 15
clone size: -
D gene: TRBD2
J gene: TRBJ2-1

CDR3 DNA: TGTGCCAGCAGCCTAGGACCGGACAGAACCTCTGGGGCCAACGTCCTGACTTTC
CDR3 protein: CASSLGPDRTSGANVLTF
V gene: TRBV7-2
CDR3 length: 18
clone size: -
D gene: -
J gene: TRBJ2-6

CDR3 DNA: TGTGCCTGGAGTACCGGACAGACAACTAATGAAAAACTGTTTTTT
CDR3 protein: CAWSTGQTTNEKLFF
V gene: TRBV30
CDR3 length: 15
clone size: -
D gene: -
J gene: TRBJ1-4

CDR3 DNA: TGTGCCAGCAGTCCTGAGGGCCTCTCTGGAAACACCATATATTTT
CDR3 protein: CASSPEGLSGNTIYF
V gene: TRBV6-5
CDR3 length: 15
clone size: -
D gene: -
J gene: TRBJ1-3

CDR3 DNA: TGTGCCAGCAGCTTAGAGGACAGTCAACGGCGGGACATTCAGTACTTC
CDR3 protein: CASSLEDSQRRDIQYF
V gene: TRBV5-4
CDR3 length: 16
clone size: -
D gene: -
J gene: TRBJ2-4

CDR3 DNA: TGTGCCACCAGTCCTGACAGGGATCACGGGGAGCTGTTTTTT
CDR3 protein: CATSPDRDHGELFF
V gene: TRBV24-1
CDR3 length: 14
clone size: -
D gene: TRBD1
J gene: TRBJ2-2

CDR3 DNA: TGTGCCAGCAGCCCGCGGACAGGGGGCCGTTTGGGCTACACCTTC
CDR3 protein: CASSPRTGGRLGYTF
V gene: TRBV5-4
CDR3 length: 15
clone size: -
D gene: TRBD1
J gene: TRBJ1-2

CDR3 DNA: TGCAGTGCTTCAGGGGGCCTTGGGGCTTTCTTT
CDR3 protein: CSASGGLGAFF
V gene: TRBV20-1
CDR3 length: 11
clone size: -
D gene: TRBD1
J gene: TRBJ1-1

CDR3 DNA: TGCGCCAGCAGCCAGGTAGGCAGGGGGAACACTGAAGCTTTCTTT
CDR3 protein: CASSQVGRGNTEAFF
V gene: TRBV4-1
CDR3 length: 15
clone size: -
D gene: -
J gene: TRBJ1-1

CDR3 DNA: TGTGCCAGCAGCTCCCCCGAAGTGGGACAGGGTGGGGTGAACACTGAAGCTTTCTTT
CDR3 protein: CASSSPEVGQGGVNTEAFF
V gene: TRBV7-8
CDR3 length: 19
clone size: once
D gene: TRBD1
J gene: TRBJ1-1

CDR3 DNA: TGCGCCAGCAGCCAAGTGACAGGGGGCAACACTGAAGCTTTCTTT
CDR3 protein: CASSQVTGGNTEAFF
V gene: TRBV4-1
CDR3 length: 15
clone size: -
D gene: TRBD1
J gene: TRBJ1-1